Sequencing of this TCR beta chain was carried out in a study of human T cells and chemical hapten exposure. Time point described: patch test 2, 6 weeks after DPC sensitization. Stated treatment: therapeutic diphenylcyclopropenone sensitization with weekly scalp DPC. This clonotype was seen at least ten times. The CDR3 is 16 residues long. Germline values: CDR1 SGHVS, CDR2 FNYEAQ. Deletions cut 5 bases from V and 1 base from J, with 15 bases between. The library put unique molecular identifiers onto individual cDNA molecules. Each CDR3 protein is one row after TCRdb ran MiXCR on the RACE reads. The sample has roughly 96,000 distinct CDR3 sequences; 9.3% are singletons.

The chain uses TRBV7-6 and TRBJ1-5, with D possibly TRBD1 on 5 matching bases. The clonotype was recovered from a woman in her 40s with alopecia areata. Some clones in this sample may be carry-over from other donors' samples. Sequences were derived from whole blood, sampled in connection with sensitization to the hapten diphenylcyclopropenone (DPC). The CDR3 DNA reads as TGTGCCAGCAGCCTCCGGGGGGGGAGCAGCAATCAGCCCCAGCATTTT. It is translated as CASSLRGGSSNQPQHF.